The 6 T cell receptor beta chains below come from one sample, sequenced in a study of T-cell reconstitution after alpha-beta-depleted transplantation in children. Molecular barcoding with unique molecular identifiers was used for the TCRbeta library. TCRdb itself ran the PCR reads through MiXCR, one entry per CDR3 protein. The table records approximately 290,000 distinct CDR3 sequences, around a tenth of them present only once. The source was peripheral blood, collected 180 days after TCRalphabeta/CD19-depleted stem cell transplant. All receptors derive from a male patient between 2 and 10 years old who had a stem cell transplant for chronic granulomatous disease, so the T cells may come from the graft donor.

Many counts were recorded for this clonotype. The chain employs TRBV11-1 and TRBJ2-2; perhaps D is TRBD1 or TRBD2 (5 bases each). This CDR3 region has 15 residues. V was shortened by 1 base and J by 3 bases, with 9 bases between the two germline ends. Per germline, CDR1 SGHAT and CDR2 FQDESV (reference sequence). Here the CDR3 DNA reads TGTGCCAGCAGCTTAGATGGGGGTTACACCGGGGAGCTGTTTTTT. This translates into CASSLDGGYTGELFF. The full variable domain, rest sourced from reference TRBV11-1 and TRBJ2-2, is EAEVAQSPRYKITEKSQAVAFWCDPISGHATLYWYRQILGQGPELLVQFQDESVVDDSQLPKDRFSAERLKGVDSTLKIQPAELGDSAMYLCASSLDGGYTGELFFGEGSRLTVL.

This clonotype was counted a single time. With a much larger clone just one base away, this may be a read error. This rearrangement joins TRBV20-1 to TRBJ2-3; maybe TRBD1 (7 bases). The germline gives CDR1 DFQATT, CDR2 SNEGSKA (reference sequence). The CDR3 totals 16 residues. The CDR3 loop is CSASPSRGASTYTQYF. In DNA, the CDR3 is TGCAGTGCTAGCCCTAGCAGGGGGGCCTCCACATATACGCAGTATTTT.

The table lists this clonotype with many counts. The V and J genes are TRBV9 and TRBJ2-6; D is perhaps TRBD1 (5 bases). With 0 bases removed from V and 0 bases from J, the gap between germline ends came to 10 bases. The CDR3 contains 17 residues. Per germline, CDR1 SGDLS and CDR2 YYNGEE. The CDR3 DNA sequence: TGTGCCAGCAGCGTAGACAGGAGAAGCTCTGGGGCCAACGTCCTGACTTTC. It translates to CASSVDRRSSGANVLTF.

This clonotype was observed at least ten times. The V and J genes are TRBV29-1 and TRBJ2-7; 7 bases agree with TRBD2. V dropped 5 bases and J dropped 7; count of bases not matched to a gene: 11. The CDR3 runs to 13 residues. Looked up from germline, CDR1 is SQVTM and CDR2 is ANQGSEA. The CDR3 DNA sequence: TGCAGCGTTCTCATCTACCTCGGGGGGGAGCAGTACTTC. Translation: CSVLIYLGGEQYF.

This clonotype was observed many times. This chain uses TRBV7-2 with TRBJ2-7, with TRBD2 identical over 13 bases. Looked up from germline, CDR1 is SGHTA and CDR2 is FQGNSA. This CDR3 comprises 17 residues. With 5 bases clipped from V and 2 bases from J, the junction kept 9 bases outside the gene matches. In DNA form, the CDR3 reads TGTGCCAGCAGCCCTGGACTAGCGGGAGTTGGGGCCTACGAGCAGTACTTC. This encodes CASSPGLAGVGAYEQYF.

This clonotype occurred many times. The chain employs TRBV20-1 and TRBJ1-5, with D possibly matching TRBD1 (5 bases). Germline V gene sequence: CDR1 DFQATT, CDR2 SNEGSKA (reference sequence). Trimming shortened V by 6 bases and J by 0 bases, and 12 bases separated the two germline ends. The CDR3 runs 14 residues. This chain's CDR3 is CSATGSHSNQPQHF. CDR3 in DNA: TGCAGTGCCACAGGTTCCCATAGCAATCAGCCCCAGCATTTT.